In its sample, the clone carrying this TCR beta chain was seen many times. What it recognizes is unknown. The sample belongs to a study of T-cell reconstitution after alpha-beta-depleted transplantation in children. Study results and limitations: In patients about two months after transplant, alpha-beta T cells reportedly arose from several hundred expanded graft clones. Most T-cell counts and diversity one year after the transplant came from T cells that were newly produced. Surviving recipient T cells and thymic progenitors produced the high day-60 TCRbeta diversity seen in some patients.

The CDR3 length is 13 residues. Germline lookup yields CDR1 SGHRS and CDR2 YFSETQ. The germline V and J ends were trimmed by 0 bases and 2 bases, with 4 bases remaining between them. Preparation of the TCRbeta library used unique molecular identifiers. TCRdb ran MiXCR on the PCR reads and lists one entry per CDR3 protein. The sample lists hundreds of thousands of distinct CDR3 sequences; around 13% were seen once. This TCR derives from a girl aged 2-15 years with congenital amegakaryocytic thrombocytopenia, due to receive a stem cell transplant. The chain links TRBV5-1 to TRBJ2-3; D unresolved. This sample comprised PBMCs, obtained before TCRalphabeta/CD19-depleted stem cell transplant. Written as DNA, the CDR3 is TGCGCCAGCAGCTTGGGCAACACAGATACGCAGTATTTT. It encodes CASSLGNTDTQYF. Full variable domain (remainder filled in from reference TRBV5-1 and TRBJ2-3): KAGVTQTPRYLIKTRGQQVTLSCSPISGHRSVSWYQQTPGQGLQFLFEYFSETQRNKGNFPGRFSGRQFSNSRSEMNVSTLELGDSALYLCASSLGNTDTQYFGPGTRLTVL.